Below, 29 T cell receptor beta chains from the same sample are listed, as sequenced in a study of control samples from healthy donors and cancer patients. Generated by immunoSEQ multiplex PCR, the TCRdb table keeps only in-frame clones and is missing some. This table lists 150,000 to 200,000 clones. Sample: blood. Source of these receptors: a woman aged 25 to 39 in good health.

The chain is built from TRBV5-4 and TRBJ1-2; D ambiguous. Germline V gene data show CDR1 as SGHNT and CDR2 as YYREEE (reference sequence). Between the trimmed V and J ends, which lost 6 bases and 3 bases, there was a span of 12 bases. The CDR3 is 13 amino acids. In DNA, the CDR3 is TGTGCCAGCACCTCCGACGGCTACTATGGCTACACCTTC. Its translation is CASTSDGYYGYTF.

The V call is TRBV28, the J call TRBJ1-5; no reliable D call. Trimming left V 6 bases short and J 9 bases short, with 21 bases between. Germline V gives CDR1 MDHEN, CDR2 SYDVKM. The CDR3 is made up of 15 amino acids. CDR3 sequence (DNA): TGTGCCAGCAGAAACACGAACCAGGCGGTGCGGCCCCAGCATTTT. It encodes CASRNTNQAVRPQHF. Using reference TRBV28 and TRBJ1-5 for the parts outside the CDR3, the full variable domain is DVKVTQSSRYLVKRTGEKVFLECVQDMDHENMFWYRQDPGLGLRLIYFSYDVKMKEKGDIPEGYSVSREKKERFSLILESASTNQTSMYLCASRNTNQAVRPQHFGDGTRLSIL.

The chain recombines TRBV11-2 with TRBJ1-2; no definite D call. Trimming cost V 2 bases and J 4 bases, with 14 bases left between them. This CDR3 region has 15 residues. The germline V gene encodes CDR1 SGHAT and CDR2 FQNNGV. The CDR3 sequence is CASSLRLAGLYGYTF. In nucleotides, the CDR3 is TGTGCCAGCAGCTTAAGGCTTGCAGGCCTCTATGGCTACACCTTC.

This chain uses TRBV15 with TRBJ1-5; D remains unclear. The CDR3 totals 12 residues. V lost 5 bases and J lost 4, with 6 bases in between. The germline gives CDR1 LNHNV, CDR2 YYDKDF (reference sequence). CDR3 sequence: CATSWRNQPQHF. The CDR3 nucleotides read TGTGCCACCAGCTGGCGGAATCAGCCCCAGCATTTT.

This chain uses TRBV27 with TRBJ2-1, with 8 nucleotides matching TRBD1. This CDR3 is built from 16 residues. CDR1 and CDR2 from the germline V gene are MNHEY and SMNVEV (reference sequence). V dropped 2 bases and J dropped 6; count of bases not matched to a gene: 9. This chain's CDR3 is CASSLRAQGASNEQFF. The DNA for the CDR3 is TGTGCCAGCAGTTTAAGGGCGCAGGGGGCGAGCAATGAGCAGTTCTTC.

V is TRBV28 and J is TRBJ2-3; TRBD1 agrees at 9 bases. Looked up from germline, CDR1 is MDHEN and CDR2 is SYDVKM. Unmatched junction bases numbered 9, after V lost 11 bases and J lost 3 bases. CDR3 length: 14 amino acids. The CDR3 protein is CAGANRGLTDTQYF. As DNA, the CDR3 is TGTGCCGGGGCGAACAGGGGGCTGACAGATACGCAGTATTTT.

The rearrangement links TRBV2 to TRBJ2-3; D gene unclear. This CDR3 is 11 amino acids long. Trimming took off 7 bases at V and 7 bases at J, with 9 bases between the two ends. The germline V gene has CDR1 SNHLY and CDR2 FYNNEI. The CDR3 here is CASNWMNTQYF. DNA for the CDR3: TGTGCCAGCAATTGGATGAATACGCAGTATTTT.

The chain couples TRBV7-2 to TRBJ2-5; the match to TRBD1 covers 8 bases. Unmatched junction bases numbered 3, after V lost 2 bases and J lost 4 bases. This CDR3 comprises 14 residues. From germline, CDR1 is SGHTA and CDR2 FQGNSA. The CDR3 reads CASSLQGAGETQYF. The CDR3 DNA follows: TGTGCCAGCAGCTTACAGGGGGCCGGAGAGACCCAGTACTTC.

The CDR3 nucleotides read TGTGCCAGCAGCTTGGGTCGGGGAGGGAAGAACTATGGCTACACCTTC. Its translation: CASSLGRGGKNYGYTF. The chain links TRBV5-5 to TRBJ1-2; no definite D call. Germline V gene lookup returns CDR1 SGHKS and CDR2 YYEKEE (reference sequence). V lost 0 bases to trimming and J lost 2 bases, with 14 bases between them. This CDR3 region has 16 residues.

V is TRBV19 and J is TRBJ1-5; D not resolved. Germline V gene sequence: CDR1 LNHDA, CDR2 SQIVND (reference sequence). CDR3 length: 16 amino acids. The germline V and J ends were trimmed by 1 base and 0 bases, with 10 bases remaining between them. The CDR3 DNA sequence: TGTGCCAGTAGTATAGCCCCGGGGAATAGCAATCAGCCCCAGCATTTT. Its translation is CASSIAPGNSNQPQHF.

The rearrangement joins TRBV4-2 to TRBJ2-3; D gene unclear. The V gene lost 2 bases and the J gene lost 3 bases, with 15 bases spanning the gap. CDR1 is LGHNA and CDR2 is YNFKEQ in the germline V gene. The CDR3 totals 16 residues. The CDR3 nucleotides are TGTGCCAGCAGCCAACAGGTGAGGTCGACAACAGATACGCAGTATTTT. Protein: CASSQQVRSTTDTQYF.

This chain connects TRBV6-2 or TRBV6-3 to TRBJ1-6, with no clear D. Trimming pared 3 bases from V and 6 bases from J, leaving 9 bases between. The CDR3 consists of 14 residues. In germline, CDR1 is MNHEY, CDR2 SVGEGT. The CDR3 DNA reads as TGTGCCAGCAGTTATTGGACCCTTAATTCACCCCTCCACTTT. The encoded protein is CASSYWTLNSPLHF.

The chain combines TRBV30 with TRBJ1-4, with D perhaps matching TRBD1 (5 bases). Trimming took off 3 bases at V and 4 bases at J, with 9 bases between the two ends. The CDR3 runs to 13 residues. From germline, CDR1 is GTSNPN and CDR2 SVGIG (reference sequence). CDR3 nucleotides: TGTGCCTGGAGCCTGCAGGGTAATGAAAAACTGTTTTTT. Translated: CAWSLQGNEKLFF.

V usage is TRBV11-2 and J usage is TRBJ2-1; 10 bases agree with TRBD2. CDR3 size: 16 residues. Per germline, CDR1 SGHAT and CDR2 FQNNGV. V dropped 1 base and J dropped 7; count of bases not matched to a gene: 7. The DNA of the CDR3 is TGTGCCAGCAGCTTAGGGGAGCGGGGGGGCCGAAATGAGCAGTTCTTC. Translating it yields CASSLGERGGRNEQFF.

The chain employs TRBV10-3 and TRBJ2-7; 10 bases agree with TRBD1. CDR1 and CDR2 (germline): ENHRY, SYGVKD. V shed 8 bases and J 0 bases; nucleotides not matched to a gene: 7. This CDR3 has 15 amino acids. The CDR3 region is CAIQPDRGSSYEQYF. The CDR3 DNA sequence: TGTGCCATCCAACCGGACAGGGGGAGCTCCTACGAGCAGTACTTC.

This chain joins TRBV7-9 and TRBJ2-7; no definite D call. The CDR3 contains 14 residues. The germline V gene encodes CDR1 SEHNR and CDR2 FQNEAQ (reference sequence). The V gene lost 5 bases and the J gene lost 4 bases, with 15 bases spanning the gap. Written as DNA, the CDR3 is TGTGCCAGCAGCCCCGAGGCCCAGAATTACGAGCAGTACTTC. Translation gives CASSPEAQNYEQYF.

The CDR3 loop is CASSPGGQETQYF. For the CDR3, the DNA is TGTGCCAGCAGCCCAGGGGGCCAAGAGACCCAGTACTTC. The gene calls are TRBV7-8 and TRBJ2-5; 7 bases match TRBD1. The CDR3 spans 13 residues. The junction had 1 base not matched to a gene; V was cut back by 5 bases and J by 1 base. Germline V CDR1 and CDR2: SGHVS, FQNEAQ.

In DNA, the CDR3 is TGTGCCACCAGTGAAAGGACAGCCGATCAGCCCCAGCATTTT. It encodes CATSERTADQPQHF. V is TRBV24-1 and J is TRBJ1-5, with a tentative D call TRBD1 (6 bases). Trimming cost V 4 bases and J 5 bases, with 11 bases left between them. The CDR3 spans 14 residues. Germline-derived CDR1 and CDR2 are KGHDR and SFDVKD.

This sequence joins TRBV4-1 and TRBJ1-3; D is uncertain. The CDR3 contains 15 residues. V was cut by 2 bases and J by 1 base, with 9 bases left in between. Germline loops: CDR1 MGHRA, CDR2 YSYEKL. The CDR3 region has the DNA TGCGCCAGCAGCCAATACGGGGTTTCTGGAAACACCATATATTTT. It is translated as CASSQYGVSGNTIYF.

This chain uses TRBV27 with TRBJ1-2, with D possibly TRBD1 on 5 matching bases. Trimming stripped 6 bases from V and 0 bases from J, with 20 bases between. Germline CDR1 and CDR2: MNHEY and SMNVEV (reference sequence). The CDR3 sequence is 17 residues long. CDR3 coding DNA: TGTGCCAGCAGAACACTTACGACAGCTATCTCTAACTATGGCTACACCTTC. Protein: CASRTLTTAISNYGYTF.

The CDR3 DNA follows: TGTGCCAGCAGCCTTCGGGGACAGGTCAATGAGCAGTTCTTC. Translation: CASSLRGQVNEQFF. This chain uses TRBV13 with TRBJ2-1, with 8 bases aligning to TRBD1. Germline trimming cut 5 bases from V and 6 bases from J; bases unmatched to any gene: 6. The length of the CDR3 is 14 residues. Germline lookup yields CDR1 PRHDT and CDR2 FYEKMQ (reference sequence).

This CDR3 is CATSDVGGNYEQYF. CDR3 nucleotides: TGTGCCACCAGTGACGTAGGGGGCAATTACGAGCAGTACTTC. The V gene is TRBV24-1, the J gene TRBJ2-7; 7 bases match TRBD1. The CDR3 consists of 14 residues. V shed 4 bases, J shed 4 bases, and the junction held 6 bases outside the gene matches. The V gene's germline CDR1 is KGHDR and CDR2 SFDVKD.

To note about this clone: The junction and the germline gene differ at one end; a read error may be behind it. The chain has TRBV4-1 and TRBJ1-2, with 10 nucleotides matching TRBD1. CDR1 is MGHRA, CDR2 YSYEKL, per germline. This CDR3 has 20 residues. As DNA, the CDR3 is TGCGCCAGCAGCCAAAACCCCGGGACAGGGGACGGCTTTAGGGGCTATGGCCACACCTTC. Translating gives CASSQNPGTGDGFRGYGHTF.

This chain uses TRBV7-9 with TRBJ1-1, with 8 bases that match TRBD1. Looked up from germline, CDR1 is SEHNR and CDR2 is FQNEAQ (reference sequence). The CDR3 has 16 amino acids. V was clipped by 4 bases and J by 3 bases; unmatched bases: 10. The CDR3 loop is CASSSGQGMMDTEAFF. The CDR3 DNA reads TGTGCCAGCAGCTCAGGACAGGGTATGATGGACACTGAAGCTTTCTTT.

CDR3 nucleotide sequence: TGTGCCAGCAGTCGCTCCCTCGGAGGGACAGGGCGGTCCTACGAGCAGTACTTC. It specifies CASSRSLGGTGRSYEQYF. The chain couples TRBV6-6 to TRBJ2-7; 9 nucleotides match TRBD1. The germline gives CDR1 MNHNY, CDR2 SVGAGI (reference sequence). The V and J ends lost 5 bases and 1 base, in that order; junction bases with no gene match: 15. The CDR3 runs 18 residues.

The rearrangement links TRBV4-1 to TRBJ2-7, with D possibly matching TRBD1 (5 bases). This CDR3 is 15 amino acids long. CDR1 and CDR2 (germline): MGHRA, YSYEKL. The ends were cut back, 1 base at V and 2 bases at J, with 12 bases in the middle. The CDR3 DNA reads TGCGCCAGCAGCCAAGGTCCAGGGAAAACCTACGAGCAGTACTTC. Its translation is CASSQGPGKTYEQYF.

The chain couples TRBV11-2 to TRBJ1-2; 8 bases match TRBD1. V trimming: 2 bases; J trimming: 2 bases; junction bases outside the gene matches: 4. Looked up from germline, CDR1 is SGHAT and CDR2 is FQNNGV. The length of the CDR3 is 15 residues. As DNA, the CDR3 is TGTGCCAGCAGCTTATCAGGGACAGGAAACTATGGCTACACCTTC. Protein product: CASSLSGTGNYGYTF.

The rearrangement joins TRBV27 to TRBJ1-5, with 7 nucleotides matching TRBD1. CDR1 and CDR2 from the germline V gene are MNHEY and SMNVEV (reference sequence). The CDR3 runs 15 residues. With 6 bases clipped from V and 2 bases from J, the junction kept 7 bases outside the gene matches. CDR3 in amino acids: CASRPRGLGNQPQHF. The DNA of the CDR3 is TGTGCCAGCAGGCCGAGGGGGCTGGGCAATCAGCCCCAGCATTTT.

V and J are TRBV19 and TRBJ1-5; TRBD1 is a possible D gene (6 bases). This CDR3 is built from 16 residues. Trimming pared 1 base from V and 1 base from J, leaving 11 bases between. Germline CDR1 reads LNHDA; CDR2 reads SQIVND (reference sequence). The CDR3 loop is CASSIVRGRSNQPQHF. In nucleotides, the CDR3 is TGTGCCAGTAGTATAGTGAGGGGGAGAAGCAATCAGCCCCAGCATTTT.